Detailed here is one T cell receptor (beta chain). This entry comes from a study of spatial heterogeneity in lung cancer. Regarding time point: sample taken at primary tumor resection. Unsorted tumor, nontumor lung tissue or cryopreserved PBMC supplied the whole RNA. TCRdb independently ran MiXCR on the 5' RACE reads; one entry per CDR3 protein. The sample contains approximately 40,000 distinct CDR3 sequences, approximately 7.5% of which appear only once. Material: PBMCs, obtained at surgery. This TCR was recovered from a male donor with early-stage non-small cell lung cancer.

The CDR3 reads CASCPDRVTSGTGELFF. CDR3 coding DNA: TGTGCCAGCTGCCCCGACAGGGTAACGTCCGGCACCGGGGAGCTGTTTTTT. The chain joins TRBV19 to TRBJ2-2; 7 nucleotides line up with TRBD1. This CDR3 contains 17 residues. In germline, CDR1 is LNHDA, CDR2 SQIVND (reference sequence). Losses at the gene ends were 9 bases for V and 4 bases for J; bases not matched to a gene: 17.